This T cell receptor (beta chain) is drawn from a study of cytomegalovirus exposure and HLA in healthy donors (dated by TCRdb to between 2016 and 2019). Regarding the study in general: An earlier analysis of roughly 610 of the donors reported approximately 280 Gb of sequence data and 90 million to 120 million unique TCR beta sequences obtained from about 179 million T cells. Every discovery cohort repertoire had been produced on one sequencing platform. Among some 400 genotyped donors of the cohort, an average of roughly 230,000 unique TCR beta nucleotide sequences was sequenced per donor, of which 15% to 20% were non-productive. An early release that covered roughly 600 HLA-typed donors contained approximately 300 gigabases of sequencing data and about 93 million unique TCR sequences. A later genetic analysis took genome-wide SNP genotypes for about 55% of the 666 donors and used that subset as a discovery cohort. An earlier analysis of 587 of the donors applied high-throughput TCR beta sequencing to assess whether each TCR beta V gene segment acted as functional or pseudogenic. To study patterns of TCR occurrence, a later analysis re-analyzed previously published TCR beta repertoires from around 660 donors and added high-resolution HLA genotyping. Of the roughly 410 genotyped donors, roughly 76% were placed in the genetic ancestry cluster associated with self-reported Caucasian donors. A separate validation cohort of some 130 different subjects was used in addition to the 666-subject first cohort. Typing coverage varied by locus: about 620-640 donors for A, B, C, DRB1 and DQB1; approximately 520 for DQA1; around 570 for DPA1; roughly 470 for DPB1. The T cell repertoires of under 700 subjects were profiled by immunosequencing and related to cytomegalovirus serostatus. HLA typing covered class I and class II loci at four-digit resolution. Alongside the repertoire data, information on donor age, sex, ethnicity and CMV serostatus was compiled. Rather than using new phenotypic data, the later analysis identified candidate immune exposures from TCR beta sequences and from how often those sequences occurred across donors. Roughly 5 DR-DQ haplotypes were handled as single units for association and clustering, since linkage in the cohort was strong. The study combined high-throughput TCR immunosequencing, statistical association of individual TCRs with disease status, and machine learning to predict cytomegalovirus infection status. The aim of the study was to test whether cataloging public T cell receptors could identify signatures of past pathogen exposure.

Points on this clone: It has no known antigen specificity. There are no base qualities to consult, and no much larger clone falls within one base.

Library preparation used the immunoSEQ multiplex PCR assay. For the multiplex PCR, a mixture combining 60 forward primers for TCR Vbeta segments and 13 reverse primers for TCR Jbeta segments was used. The CDR3 region of rearranged TCR beta genes was amplified from genomic DNA with a multiplex PCR assay. On the Illumina HiSeq System, the amplified TCR beta libraries were sequenced as 87-base-pair reads. In the original analysis: A later analysis counted about 82 million unique TCR beta chains across the approximately 700 repertoires, and some 11 million of these chains were shared by at least two donors. To remove PCR and sequencing errors, raw reads were error-corrected and collapsed into unique sequences using a nearest-neighbor algorithm that merged closely related sequences. To assign V, D and J gene segments, CDR3 sequences were aligned to IMGT reference sequences. Each retained sequence needed at least a six-nucleotide match to both a V gene segment and a J gene segment. A rearrangement counted as productive if the CDR3 had no stop codons and remained in frame with V and J, and every other rearrangement counted as non-productive. CDR3 was defined by IMGT convention, running from the second conserved V-encoded cysteine to the conserved J-encoded phenylalanine. The earlier analysis of 587 of the donors excluded sequences that lacked an unambiguous match to a single V gene segment. In an earlier analysis of around 600 of the donors, V segments were called functional above 56.7% productive rearrangements and were called segregating when the between-donor standard deviation exceeded 5%. To diagnose cytomegalovirus status from the catalog of TCR beta chain sequences, a statistical classification framework was built. A later analysis assigned V and J genes by comparing TCR nucleotide sequences with IMGT/GENE-DB human TR gene sequences. A later analysis assigned CDR3 sequences and most-parsimonious VDJ recombination scenarios with the TCRdist pipeline. A later analysis defined each TCR beta chain by its CDR3 amino acid sequence plus V-gene family, and excluded reads lacking a unique V-gene family. In a later analysis, fewer than 600 highly shared, low-generation-probability nucleotide sequences were removed to address suspected cross-contamination and a sequencing artifact. For each public chain, a later analysis derived a clonal expansion index from normalized ranks of inferred template counts within each repertoire. In a later analysis, generation probabilities were computed using a VDJ recombination model fitted to out-of-frame rearrangements, and the results were checked against IGoR. In a later analysis, TCR-TCR, TCR-HLA and TCR-CMV co-occurrence was scored with hypergeometric tests, and a repertoire-size bias correction was applied to TCR pairs. False discovery rates were estimated in a later analysis by permuting HLA or CMV assignments 20 times. In a later analysis, co-occurring TCRs were grouped using DBSCAN, and TCRdist sequence similarity was added for clustering within HLA-allele-positive subsets. Co-occurrence clustering excluded repertoires with fewer than 30,000 or more than 120,000 public chains, plus five with anomalous nucleotide sharing. TCRdb provides this immuneACCESS table in a form limited to in-frame rearrangements. Some clones are lacking; in checked studies, under half of them reflect an unresolved V gene, and why the rest are absent is not known. The DNA was the basis for D and trimming; V, J and clone size are from that table. In this sample the table shows 150,000 to 200,000 clones, approximately 78% of which occur a single time. Nearly 8.5% of the sample is in the top ten clones.

What the authors observed across the whole study: According to a later genetic analysis, donors in an Asian-associated ancestry cluster had fewer N-insertions in productive TCRs than the approximately 690-donor mean. A later analysis found that TCR association rates varied across HLA loci, with DRB1 alleles showing the most associated TCRs and HLA-C alleles the fewest. The study listed approximately 150 TCR beta chains as associated with cytomegalovirus. The authors suggested that the approach could potentially be generalized to other disease states and immunological phenotypes. A further reported finding was that TCR beta sequences accurately predicted the HLA-A and HLA-B alleles for most subjects in the first cohort. V-gene and J-gene trimming of TCR beta chains was associated with a missense DCLRE1C variant in a later genetic analysis, and the association was replicated in an independent cohort. Broadly in line with IMGT annotations, most TCR beta V segments showed up in productive rearrangements about 87% or about 30% of the time in an earlier analysis of around 550 of the donors. Because some donors lacked HLA typing at each locus, the association tests relied only on the typed subset. The presence/absence analyses assumed that sequencing depth was roughly uniform across donors, and that assumption may not be true. Assigning TCR associations to individual alleles was difficult when HLA alleles, especially DR and DQ, strongly co-occurred. Immune exposure information for the cohort was limited to CMV serostatus. This cohort had only TCR beta chains sequenced, and the lack of alpha or paired-chain data limited which features could be detected. Most TCR sequences were seen in very few donors, while some public TCRs were found in many individuals. Several of the top co-occurrence clusters appeared to be linked to parvovirus B19, influenza, CMV and Epstein-Barr virus, according to a later analysis. Three of the identified cytomegalovirus-associated TCR beta chains were confirmed in vitro to be specific for cytomegalovirus antigens. A group of highly shared sequence variants was considered likely to be a technical artifact of the sequencing pipeline. In a later analysis, HLA-associated TCR beta chains showed more clonal expansion and lower generation probabilities than non-associated chains that were equally common. The classifier was reported to diagnose cytomegalovirus status with high specificity and sensitivity in both the original and validation cohorts. Because counts were too low, seventeen rarely observed V segments, including chromosome 9 orphons, were excluded from the earlier analysis of some 540 of the donors. At a false discovery rate of 0.05, a later analysis linked under 20,000 TCR beta sequences to specific HLA alleles. Correlated functional status among segregating V segments might be attributable to linkage disequilibrium, but an unknown experimental factor could not be ruled out. In a later analysis, most CMV-associated TCR beta chains were found to appear HLA-restricted, with HLA associations seemingly driven largely by CMV exposure.

The cohort comprised under 700 healthy bone marrow donors. At the time of sampling, all cohort members were nominally healthy, though unrecorded immune exposures were likely present. The donor tested CMV seropositive and was one of the 289 seropositive cohort members. Every donor gave a peripheral blood sample, and the peripheral blood mononuclear cells from that sample were used for TCR beta sequencing. Genomic DNA extraction from the blood cell samples was performed with the Qiagen DNeasy Blood Extraction Kit. The sequence came from a male donor in good health and CMV-seropositive. The sample comprised PBMCs.

DNA sequence: TGCGCCAGCAGCCCCCGGGTCCCCTCGGAGACCCAGTACTTC. It encodes CASSPRVPSETQYF. The chain is made from TRBV5-1 and TRBJ2-5, with the D gene not clear enough to name. V is cut by 4 bases and J by 5 bases, and the space between the germline ends is 15 bases. The cysteine opens and the phenylalanine closes a CDR3 of 14 amino acids. Only the CDR3 portion is preserved as DNA: 42 bases, with reading frame beginning at the first base. CDR1 SGHRS and CDR2 YFSETQ are derived from the germline V gene.